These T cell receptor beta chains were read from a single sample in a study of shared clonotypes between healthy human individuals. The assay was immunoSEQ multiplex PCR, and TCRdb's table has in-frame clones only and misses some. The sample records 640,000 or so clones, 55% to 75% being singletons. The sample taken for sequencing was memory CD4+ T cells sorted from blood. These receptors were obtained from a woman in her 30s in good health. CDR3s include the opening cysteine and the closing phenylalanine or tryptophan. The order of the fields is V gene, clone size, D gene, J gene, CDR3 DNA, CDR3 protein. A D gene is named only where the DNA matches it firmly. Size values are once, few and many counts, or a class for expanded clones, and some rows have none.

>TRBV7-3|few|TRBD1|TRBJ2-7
TGTGCCAGCAGTCCCTGGGACAGGGAGTCCGAGCAGTACTTC
CASSPWDRESEQYF
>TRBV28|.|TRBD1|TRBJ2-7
TGTGCCAGCAGTTTAGGGGCGACAGGGGGTCGCGAGCAGTACTTC
CASSLGATGGREQYF
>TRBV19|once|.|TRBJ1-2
TGTGCCAGTAGTTGGGACTACTATGGCTACACCTTC
CASSWDYYGYTF
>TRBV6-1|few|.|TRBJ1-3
TGTCTCACCGGGGGGGCATCACGCTTTGGAAACACCATATATTTT
CLTGGASRFGNTIYF
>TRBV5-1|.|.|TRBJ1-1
TGCGCCAGCAGCTCGGAACCGATAGGGAACACTGAAGCTTTCTTT
CASSSEPIGNTEAFF
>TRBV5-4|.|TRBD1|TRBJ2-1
TGTGCCAGCAGCTTGGACCAGGGACAGGGGAACTACAATGAGCAGTTCTTC
CASSLDQGQGNYNEQFF
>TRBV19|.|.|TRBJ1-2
TGTGCCAGTAGCACCCGGCCCGGAGGCTACACCTTC
CASSTRPGGYTF
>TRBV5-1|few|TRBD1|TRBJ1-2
TGCGCCAGCAGCTTGGGTGTGGGACAGGGGCGCGAGGCTAAACATGGCTACACCTTC
CASSLGVGQGREAKHGYTF
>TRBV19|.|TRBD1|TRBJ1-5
TGTGCCAGTAGTGCACAGGGGGCCAATCAGCCCCAGCATTTT
CASSAQGANQPQHF
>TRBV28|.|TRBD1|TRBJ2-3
TGTGCCAGCAGTCCGCGGACAGGTAATACGCAGTATTTT
CASSPRTGNTQYF
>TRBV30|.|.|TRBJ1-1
TGTGCCTGGAGTCGGAGAGGGACTGAAGCTTTCTTT
CAWSRRGTEAFF
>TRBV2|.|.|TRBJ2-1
TGTGCCAGCAGTGAAGGGACTACCTACAATGAGCAGTTCTTC
CASSEGTTYNEQFF
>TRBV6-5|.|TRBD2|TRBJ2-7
TGTGCCAGCAGTTCCCCCGCTAGCGGGGGCTACGAGCAGTACTTC
CASSSPASGGYEQYF
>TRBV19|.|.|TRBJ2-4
TGTGCCAGTAGTCCCAGACTATCTTTAGCCAAAAACATTCAGTACTTC
CASSPRLSLAKNIQYF
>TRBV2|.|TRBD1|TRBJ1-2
TGTGCCAGCAGTAGAGGACAGGGCTATGGCTACACCTTC
CASSRGQGYGYTF
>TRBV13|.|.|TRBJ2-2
TGTGCCAGCAGCAAACAGGGAACCGGGGAGCTGTTTTTT
CASSKQGTGELFF
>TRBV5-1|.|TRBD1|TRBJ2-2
TGCGCCAGCAGCTTAAACAGGGGAATCACCGGGGAGCTGTTTTTT
CASSLNRGITGELFF
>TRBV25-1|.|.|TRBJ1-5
TGTGCCAGCAGTCAGGGTGGGACGGCGGGACAGCCCCAGCATTTT
CASSQGGTAGQPQHF
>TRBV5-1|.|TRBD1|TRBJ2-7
TGCGCCAGCAGCCCACTCCCGGGACAGGGTCACGAGCAGTACTTC
CASSPLPGQGHEQYF
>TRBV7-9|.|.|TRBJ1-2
TGTGCCAGCAGCTTAGAGGGTCTCTATGGCTACACCTTC
CASSLEGLYGYTF
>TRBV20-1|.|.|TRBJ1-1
TGCAGTGCTAGGCCAAACACTGAAGCTTTCTTT
CSARPNTEAFF
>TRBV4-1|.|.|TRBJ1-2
TGCGCCAGCAGCCAAGAACAAGGACAATGGAACTATGGCTACACCTTC
CASSQEQGQWNYGYTF
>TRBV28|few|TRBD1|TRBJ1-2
TGTGCCAGTATGACAGGGAACTACTATGGCTACACCTTC
CASMTGNYYGYTF
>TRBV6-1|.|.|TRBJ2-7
TGTGCTGGGGGCAAGACCAGCTCCTACGAGCAGTACTTC
CAGGKTSSYEQYF
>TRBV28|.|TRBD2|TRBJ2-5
TGTGCCAGCAGCCTCCCGGGACTAGCGGGAGATGAGCAGTACTTC
CASSLPGLAGDEQYF
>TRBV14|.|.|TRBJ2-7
TGTGCCAGCAGCTTCACTAGTTCCTACGAGCAGTACTTC
CASSFTSSYEQYF
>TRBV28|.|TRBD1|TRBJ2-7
TGTGCCAGCAGTGCAATCTCCGGGACAGTCTCCTACGAGCAGTACTTC
CASSAISGTVSYEQYF
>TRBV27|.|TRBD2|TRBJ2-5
TGTGCCAGAGACGGCTCTAGCGGAGAGACCCAGTACTTC
CARDGSSGETQYF
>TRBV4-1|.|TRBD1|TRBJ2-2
TGCGCCAGCAGCGCAGGGGGCGGCACCGGGGAGCTGTTTTTT
CASSAGGGTGELFF
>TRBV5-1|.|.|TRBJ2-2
TGCGCCAGCAGCTCGAAACTCAACACCGGGGAGCTGTTTTTT
CASSSKLNTGELFF
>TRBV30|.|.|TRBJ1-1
TGTGCCTGGAGAATTCGGTCAGGTAGGAACACTGAAGCTTTCTTT
CAWRIRSGRNTEAFF
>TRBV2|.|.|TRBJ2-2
TGTGCCACGAGGAGGGACACCGGGGAGCTGTTTTTT
CATRRDTGELFF
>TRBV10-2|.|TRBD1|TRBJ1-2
TGCGCCAGCAGGTCCGGGACAGCCTATGGCTACACCTTC
CASRSGTAYGYTF
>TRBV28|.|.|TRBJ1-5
TGTGCCAGCAGTTTTTCGGACGCTAATCAGCCCCAGCATTTT
CASSFSDANQPQHF
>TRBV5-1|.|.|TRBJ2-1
TGCGCCAGCAGCGCGGCCGACTCCTACAATGAGCAGTTCTTC
CASSAADSYNEQFF
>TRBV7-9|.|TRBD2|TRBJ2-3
TGTGCCAGCAGCCCGACTAGCAGAGGGGCAGATACGCAGTATTTT
CASSPTSRGADTQYF
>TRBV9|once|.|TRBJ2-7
TGTGCCAGCAGCGTACAAGGGCATGGGAACTACGAGCAGTACTTC
CASSVQGHGNYEQYF
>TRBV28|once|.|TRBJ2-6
TGTGCCAGCAGTTCCCGCTCCTTTGGGGGCTCCTCTGGGGCCAACGTCCTGACTTTC
CASSSRSFGGSSGANVLTF
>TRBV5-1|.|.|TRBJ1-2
TGCGCCAGCAGCATGGGCCAGTGGGGACCCTATGGCTACACCTTC
CASSMGQWGPYGYTF
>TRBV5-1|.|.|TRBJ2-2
TGCGCCAGCAGCTTCAGCGGAGGGGTCACCGGGGAGCTGTTTTTT
CASSFSGGVTGELFF
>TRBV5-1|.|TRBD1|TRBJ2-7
TGCGCCAGCAGCCGCGGGACAGGGAGTTTAGAAGGCGAGCAGTACTTC
CASSRGTGSLEGEQYF
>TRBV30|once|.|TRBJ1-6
TGTGCCTGGAGTGTGAGACAGATAAATTCACCCCTCCACTTT
CAWSVRQINSPLHF
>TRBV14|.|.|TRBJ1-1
TGTGCCAGCAGCCAAGTGGGACCCGGCACTGAAGCTTTCTTT
CASSQVGPGTEAFF
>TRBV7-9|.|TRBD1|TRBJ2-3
TGTGCCAGCAGCTACAGGGGTGATACGCAGTATTTT
CASSYRGDTQYF
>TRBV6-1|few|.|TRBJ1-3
TGTGCCAGCAGTGAAACGGAGGGCAACACCATATATTTT
CASSETEGNTIYF
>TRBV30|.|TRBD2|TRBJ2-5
TGTGCCTGGAGTGTAGGACTAGCGGGAGCAGAGACCCAGTACTTC
CAWSVGLAGAETQYF
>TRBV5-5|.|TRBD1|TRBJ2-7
TGTGCCAGCAGCAGGGACGGGACAGGGGACTCCGAGCAGTACTTC
CASSRDGTGDSEQYF
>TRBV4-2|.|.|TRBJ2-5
TGTGCCAGCAGCCAAGCGGTACAGGGCGCGGAGACCCAGTACTTC
CASSQAVQGAETQYF
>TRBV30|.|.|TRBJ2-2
TGTGCCTGGAGTGTAGGCGTTACCCTACACACCGGGGAGCTGTTTTTT
CAWSVGVTLHTGELFF
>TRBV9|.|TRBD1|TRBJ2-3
TGTGCCAGCAGCGTAGCTACGGGGATGGGACAGGGGTTTACAGATACGCAGTATTTT
CASSVATGMGQGFTDTQYF